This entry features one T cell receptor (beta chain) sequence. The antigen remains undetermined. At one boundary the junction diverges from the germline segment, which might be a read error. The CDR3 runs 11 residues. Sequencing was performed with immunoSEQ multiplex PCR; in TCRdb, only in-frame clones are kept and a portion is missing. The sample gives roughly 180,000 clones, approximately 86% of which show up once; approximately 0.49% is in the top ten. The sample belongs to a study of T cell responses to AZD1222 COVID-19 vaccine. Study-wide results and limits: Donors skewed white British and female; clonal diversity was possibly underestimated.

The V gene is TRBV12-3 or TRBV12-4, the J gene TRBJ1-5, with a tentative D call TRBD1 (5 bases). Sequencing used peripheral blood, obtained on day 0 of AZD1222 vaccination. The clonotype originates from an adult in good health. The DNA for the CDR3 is TGTGCCAGCGGTATCGGAGACAGTACAGATTTT. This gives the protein CASGIGDSTDF.